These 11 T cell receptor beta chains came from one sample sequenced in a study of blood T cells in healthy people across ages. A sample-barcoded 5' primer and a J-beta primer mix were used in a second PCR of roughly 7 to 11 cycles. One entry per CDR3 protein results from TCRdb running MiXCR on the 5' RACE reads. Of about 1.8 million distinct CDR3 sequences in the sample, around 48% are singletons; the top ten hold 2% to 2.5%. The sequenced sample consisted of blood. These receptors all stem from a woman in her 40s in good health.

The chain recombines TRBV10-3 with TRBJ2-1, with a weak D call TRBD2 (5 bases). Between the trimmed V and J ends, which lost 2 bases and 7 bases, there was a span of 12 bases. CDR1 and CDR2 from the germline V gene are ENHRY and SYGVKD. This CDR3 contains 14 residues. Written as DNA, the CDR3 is TGTGCCATCAGTGAGGCTGAGGGCGGAAATGAGCAGTTCTTC. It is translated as CAISEAEGGNEQFF.

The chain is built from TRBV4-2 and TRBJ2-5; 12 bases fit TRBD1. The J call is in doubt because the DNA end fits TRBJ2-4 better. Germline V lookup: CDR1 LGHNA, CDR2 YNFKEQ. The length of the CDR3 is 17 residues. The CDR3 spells CASSQAGQGATGNIQYF. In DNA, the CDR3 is TGTGCCAGCAGCCAAGCGGGACAGGGGGCTACGGGGAACATTCAGTACTTC.

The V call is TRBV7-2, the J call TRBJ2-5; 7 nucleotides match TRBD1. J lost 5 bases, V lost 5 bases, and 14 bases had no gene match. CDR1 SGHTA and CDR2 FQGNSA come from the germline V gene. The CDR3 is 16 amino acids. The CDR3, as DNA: TGTGCCAGCAGCCCTAACCGACAGGGCGGTGCCGAGACCCAGTACTTC. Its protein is CASSPNRQGGAETQYF.

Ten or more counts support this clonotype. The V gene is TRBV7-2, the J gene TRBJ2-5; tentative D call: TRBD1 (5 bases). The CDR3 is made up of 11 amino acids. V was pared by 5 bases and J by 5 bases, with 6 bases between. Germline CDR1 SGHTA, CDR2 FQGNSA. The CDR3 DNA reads TGTGCCAGCAGCGCAGGGGAGACCCAGTACTTC. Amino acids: CASSAGETQYF.

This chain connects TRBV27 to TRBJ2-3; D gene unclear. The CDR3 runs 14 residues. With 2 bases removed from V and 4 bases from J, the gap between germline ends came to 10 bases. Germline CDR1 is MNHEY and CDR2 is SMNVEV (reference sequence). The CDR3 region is CASSLKGFADTQYF. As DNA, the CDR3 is TGTGCCAGCAGTTTAAAAGGGTTCGCAGATACGCAGTATTTT.

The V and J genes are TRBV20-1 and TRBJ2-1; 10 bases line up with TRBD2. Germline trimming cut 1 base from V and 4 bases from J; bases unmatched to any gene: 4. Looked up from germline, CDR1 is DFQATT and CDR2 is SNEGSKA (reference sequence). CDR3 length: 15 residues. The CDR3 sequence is CSARVRTSGYNEQFF. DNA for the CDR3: TGCAGTGCTAGAGTCAGGACTAGCGGTTACAATGAGCAGTTCTTC.

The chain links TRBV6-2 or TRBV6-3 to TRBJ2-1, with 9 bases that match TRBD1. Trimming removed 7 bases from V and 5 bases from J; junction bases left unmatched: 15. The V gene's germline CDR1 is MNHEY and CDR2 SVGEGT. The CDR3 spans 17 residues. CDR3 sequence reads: CASTSPPGTGFHNEQFF. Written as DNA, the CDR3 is TGTGCCAGCACCAGTCCTCCGGGGACAGGGTTCCACAATGAGCAGTTCTTC.

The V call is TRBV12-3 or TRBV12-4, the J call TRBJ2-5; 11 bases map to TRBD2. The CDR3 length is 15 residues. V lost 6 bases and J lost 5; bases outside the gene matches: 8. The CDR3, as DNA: TGTGCCAGCAGCCGCCGGACTAGCGGGCTGGAGACCCAGTACTTC. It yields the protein CASSRRTSGLETQYF.

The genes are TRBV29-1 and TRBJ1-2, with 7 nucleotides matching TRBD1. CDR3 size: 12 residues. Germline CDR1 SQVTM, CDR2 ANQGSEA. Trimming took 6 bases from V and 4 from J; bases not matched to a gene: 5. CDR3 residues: CSVRDSSYGYTF. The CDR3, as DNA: TGCAGCGTGAGGGACAGCTCCTATGGCTACACCTTC.

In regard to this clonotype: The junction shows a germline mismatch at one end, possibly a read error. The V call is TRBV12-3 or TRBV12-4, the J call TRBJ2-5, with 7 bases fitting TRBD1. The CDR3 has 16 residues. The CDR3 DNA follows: TGTGCCAGCAGTTTAGAGGGGGCAGGGTACCAAGAGACTCAGTACTTC. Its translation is CASSLEGAGYQETQYF.

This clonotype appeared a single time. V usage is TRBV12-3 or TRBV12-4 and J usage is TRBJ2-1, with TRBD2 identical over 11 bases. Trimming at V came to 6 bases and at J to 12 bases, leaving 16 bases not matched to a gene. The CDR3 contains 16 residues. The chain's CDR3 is CASSQGGLAGGGGQFF. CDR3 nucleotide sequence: TGTGCCAGCAGCCAAGGTGGACTAGCGGGCGGAGGGGGGCAGTTCTTC.